Listed below are T cell receptor beta chains from one sample, sequenced in a study of blood T cell repertoires in COVID-19. The protocol was immunoSEQ multiplex PCR, while the TCRdb copy is restricted to in-frame clones and leaves out a portion. Of hundreds of thousands of clones in the sample, about 86% were seen once. What was sequenced was PBMCs or T cells enriched from blood (not recorded which). The receptors originated from a man under 40 with acute COVID-19. Both conserved end residues are part of each CDR3. Each record gives: CDR3 protein, CDR3 DNA, clone size, J gene, D gene, V gene. A D gene is named only where the DNA matches it firmly. Not all rows give a size; the values are once, few, many and, for expanded clones, a class.

cdr3_aa: CASAPLFGAGGSTGELFF
cdr3_nt: TGTGCCAGCGCCCCCCTTTTTGGGGCAGGGGGTAGCACCGGGGAGCTGTTTTTT
clone_size: .
j_call: TRBJ2-2
d_call: TRBD1
v_call: TRBV9

cdr3_aa: CASSDRGATNEKLFF
cdr3_nt: TGTGCCAGCAGTGACAGGGGGGCAACTAATGAAAAACTGTTTTTT
clone_size: .
j_call: TRBJ1-4
d_call: TRBD1
v_call: TRBV6-1

cdr3_aa: CASSLTGGTYNEQFF
cdr3_nt: TGCGCCAGCAGCTTGACGGGGGGAACCTACAATGAGCAGTTCTTC
clone_size: few
j_call: TRBJ2-1
d_call: TRBD2
v_call: TRBV5-1

cdr3_aa: CASSLHQTGTGVTEAFF
cdr3_nt: TGTGCCAGCAGCTTGCACCAGACCGGGACAGGGGTTACTGAAGCTTTCTTT
clone_size: .
j_call: TRBJ1-1
d_call: TRBD1
v_call: TRBV5-4

cdr3_aa: CASSRTHRGNTEAFF
cdr3_nt: TGTGCCAGCTCACGAACTCACAGGGGGAACACTGAAGCTTTCTTT
clone_size: .
j_call: TRBJ1-1
d_call: TRBD1
v_call: TRBV18

cdr3_aa: CASSIDRNQPQHF
cdr3_nt: TGTGCCAGCAGCATAGACAGGAATCAGCCCCAGCATTTT
clone_size: .
j_call: TRBJ1-5
d_call: .
v_call: TRBV9

cdr3_aa: CASSLVGRGVYNEQFF
cdr3_nt: TGTGCCAGCAGCTTGGTAGGCAGGGGGGTCTACAATGAGCAGTTCTTC
clone_size: .
j_call: TRBJ2-1
d_call: .
v_call: TRBV5-6

cdr3_aa: CASSQVSSNTEAFF
cdr3_nt: TGCGCCAGCAGCCAAGTTTCTTCGAACACTGAAGCTTTCTTT
clone_size: .
j_call: TRBJ1-1
d_call: .
v_call: TRBV4-3

cdr3_aa: CATSDWGEAFF
cdr3_nt: TGTGCCACCAGTGATTGGGGCGAAGCTTTCTTT
clone_size: .
j_call: TRBJ1-1
d_call: .
v_call: TRBV24-1

cdr3_aa: CASGGSGRSKQFF
cdr3_nt: TGTGCCAGCGGGGGTAGCGGGAGGAGTAAGCAGTTCTTC
clone_size: .
j_call: TRBJ2-1
d_call: TRBD2
v_call: TRBV12-3/TRBV12-4

cdr3_aa: CASSEGQSTDTQYF
cdr3_nt: TGTGCCAGCAGTGAGGGACAGAGCACAGATACGCAGTATTTT
clone_size: .
j_call: TRBJ2-3
d_call: TRBD1
v_call: TRBV6-4

cdr3_aa: CASSYNRDRGHTEAFF
cdr3_nt: TGTGCCAGCAGTTATAATCGGGACAGGGGGCACACTGAAGCTTTCTTT
clone_size: .
j_call: TRBJ1-1
d_call: TRBD1
v_call: TRBV28

cdr3_aa: CASSPQGQGSWEQFF
cdr3_nt: TGTGCCAGCAGTCCTCAAGGACAGGGTTCGTGGGAGCAGTTCTTC
clone_size: once
j_call: TRBJ2-1
d_call: TRBD1
v_call: TRBV6-5

cdr3_aa: CASSLGPGGGGTIYF
cdr3_nt: TGTGCCAGCAGCTTGGGGCCTGGGGGCGGCGGTACCATATATTTT
clone_size: .
j_call: TRBJ1-3
d_call: .
v_call: TRBV5-8

cdr3_aa: CASSSMTGENTEAFF
cdr3_nt: TGTGCCAGCAGCTCCATGACAGGAGAGAACACTGAAGCTTTCTTT
clone_size: .
j_call: TRBJ1-1
d_call: .
v_call: TRBV7-9

cdr3_aa: CASSLGWTNGNTIYF
cdr3_nt: TGTGCCAGCAGCTTAGGTTGGACAAATGGAAACACCATATATTTT
clone_size: .
j_call: TRBJ1-3
d_call: .
v_call: TRBV7-2

cdr3_aa: CASSRLGGPQATDTQYF
cdr3_nt: TGTGCCAGCAGCCGCCTTGGAGGCCCCCAAGCAACAGATACGCAGTATTTT
clone_size: .
j_call: TRBJ2-3
d_call: .
v_call: TRBV5-1

cdr3_aa: CASSSIRGENTEAFF
cdr3_nt: TGTGCCAGCAGCAGCATCAGGGGGGAGAACACTGAAGCTTTCTTT
clone_size: .
j_call: TRBJ1-1
d_call: TRBD1
v_call: TRBV5-4

cdr3_aa: CAISGAGGPDTGELFF
cdr3_nt: TGTGCCATCAGTGGAGCGGGAGGACCTGACACCGGGGAGCTGTTTTTT
clone_size: .
j_call: TRBJ2-2
d_call: TRBD2
v_call: TRBV10-3

cdr3_aa: CASSPLGGLRDRSGNTIYF
cdr3_nt: TGTGCCAGCTCACCGCTCGGGGGTCTACGGGACAGATCTGGAAACACCATATATTTT
clone_size: .
j_call: TRBJ1-3
d_call: TRBD1
v_call: TRBV18

cdr3_aa: CASSYGDRKTTDTQYF
cdr3_nt: TGTGCCAGCAGTTACGGAGACAGGAAGACCACAGATACGCAGTATTTT
clone_size: .
j_call: TRBJ2-3
d_call: .
v_call: TRBV9

cdr3_aa: CATSDLQGLGTDTQYF
cdr3_nt: TGTGCCACCAGTGATCTCCAGGGGTTAGGCACAGATACGCAGTATTTT
clone_size: .
j_call: TRBJ2-3
d_call: .
v_call: TRBV24-1

cdr3_aa: CASSQDGSAGVSGEQFF
cdr3_nt: TGTGCCAGCAGCCAAGATGGCTCAGCGGGAGTATCAGGTGAGCAGTTCTTC
clone_size: .
j_call: TRBJ2-1
d_call: TRBD2
v_call: TRBV4-2

cdr3_aa: CASTPRGGSYNSPLHF
cdr3_nt: TGTGCCAGTACCCCTCGGGGGGGGTCCTATAATTCACCCCTCCACTTT
clone_size: .
j_call: TRBJ1-6
d_call: .
v_call: TRBV19

cdr3_aa: CASSSYRGTEAFF
cdr3_nt: TGTGCCAGCAGCAGCTACAGGGGAACTGAAGCTTTCTTT
clone_size: once
j_call: TRBJ1-1
d_call: TRBD1
v_call: TRBV11-3

cdr3_aa: CASSPGTPRSEKLFF
cdr3_nt: TGCGCCAGCAGCCCTGGCACCCCCCGGAGCGAAAAACTGTTTTTT
clone_size: .
j_call: TRBJ1-4
d_call: .
v_call: TRBV5-1

cdr3_aa: CASSQTQGPGNTIYF
cdr3_nt: TGTGCCAGCAGCCAGACACAGGGTCCTGGAAACACCATATATTTT
clone_size: .
j_call: TRBJ1-3
d_call: .
v_call: TRBV14

cdr3_aa: CASSLAGTMNKLFF
cdr3_nt: TGCGCCAGCAGCTTGGCAGGGACTATGAACAAGCTGTTTTTT
clone_size: .
j_call: TRBJ2-2
d_call: TRBD2
v_call: TRBV5-1

cdr3_aa: CAWRKTGTGNTIYF
cdr3_nt: TGTGCCTGGAGAAAAACGGGGACTGGAAACACCATATATTTT
clone_size: .
j_call: TRBJ1-3
d_call: .
v_call: TRBV30